The 17 T cell receptor beta chains in this list originate from one sample, sequenced in a study of breast tumors, draining lymph nodes, adjacent tissues (TCRdb year 2016). The protocol used for the library was multiplex PCR. The data were produced on an Illumina HiSeq 2000. The raw public reads went through TCRdb reprocessing: fastp at Q25, MiXCR clone calling, in-frame beta chains kept. Here each entry gathers all rows of one CDR3 protein and keeps the most common genes and DNA. Across this sample there are approximately 90,000 distinct CDR3 sequences, with approximately 28% seen only once. About 8% of the sample comes from the top ten. The lymph node samples were taken from the axillary draining lymph nodes of breast cancer patients. Sequencing used axillary lymph node tissue. The receptors originated from a female donor with breast cancer. Some clones in this sample may be carry-over from other donors' samples.

With regard to this clonotype: As the CDR3 is not closed by the conserved phenylalanine or tryptophan, this likely results from a read error. No DNA is shown, since the ends of the CDR3 on it are uncertain; the CDR3 is the one TCRdb lists. The gene calls are TRBV12-3 or TRBV12-4 and TRBJ1-4; the table's D call TRBD1 went unverified against the DNA. The CDR3 comprises 9 residues, both ends counted. CDR3: CASSWGTGV.

Worth noting for this clonotype: At one boundary the junction diverges from the germline segment, which might be a read error. CDR3 sequence: CSAPGTGRPATRYF. CDR3 nucleotides: TGCAGTGCGCCCGGCACAGGCCGTCCTGCGACCCGGTACTTC. This chain connects TRBV20-1 to TRBJ2-1; D is perhaps TRBD1 (5 bases). The CDR3 totals 14 residues. The germline gives CDR1 DFQATT, CDR2 SNEGSKA (reference sequence).

Points on this clonotype: A much larger clone sits a single nucleotide away, making a read error possible. The chain joins TRBV6-1 to TRBJ2-3, with D hard to call. This CDR3 spans 15 amino acids. Germline assignment: CDR1 MNHNS and CDR2 SASEGT. The CDR3 protein is CTSSDRSFSTDTQYF. Written as DNA, the CDR3 is TGTACCAGCAGTGACCGCTCCTTTAGCACAGATACGCAGTATTTT.

The rearrangement uses TRBV7-2 and TRBJ1-1, with D perhaps TRBD1 (5 bases). The V end was cut by 4 bases, the J end by 4 bases, with 13 bases between. Germline-derived CDR1 and CDR2 are SGHTA and FQGNSA. CDR3 length: 14 amino acids. CDR3 residues: CASSSNFGGTEAFF. CDR3 nucleotide sequence: TGTGCCAGCAGCTCCAATTTCGGGGGCACTGAAGCTTTCTTT.

This clonotype was seen ten or more times. This chain connects TRBV24-1 to TRBJ2-2, with a possible D match to TRBD2 (5 bases). Germline V lookup: CDR1 KGHDR, CDR2 SFDVKD. The CDR3 spans 13 residues. Trimming pared 6 bases from V and 7 bases from J, leaving 11 bases between. The CDR3 bases are TGTGCCACCAGTAGACGGGATTTCGGGGAGCTGTTTTTT. It encodes CATSRRDFGELFF.

This clonotype was seen repeatedly, ten times or more. The chain recombines TRBV5-4 with TRBJ2-3; D is unclear. Germline values: CDR1 SGHNT, CDR2 YYREEE (reference sequence). The CDR3 has 11 residues. V shed 0 bases and J shed 7 bases, with 3 bases lying between them. CDR3 nucleotides: TGTGCCAGCAGCTTGGGATATACGCAGTATTTT. Protein sequence: CASSLGYTQYF.

This clonotype has only a few counts. This chain uses TRBV5-1 with TRBJ2-1, with D unresolved. The CDR3 sequence is 13 residues long. V lost 9 bases and J 0 bases, leaving 10 bases between the germline ends. Per germline, CDR1 SGHRS and CDR2 YFSETQ. CDR3 sequence: CATTTDSYNEQFF. The CDR3 bases are TGCGCCACGACCACGGACTCCTACAATGAGCAGTTCTTC.

This clonotype appeared many times. This chain connects TRBV24-1 to TRBJ1-5, with unresolved D. CDR3 length equals 14 residues. Trimming took 7 bases from V and 9 from J, leaving 18 bases between them. Germline V gene data show CDR1 as KGHDR and CDR2 as SFDVKD. The CDR3 region has the DNA TGTGCCACCAGCCCCGGGCCCTCATCCCGGCCCCAGCATTTT. Its protein is CATSPGPSSRPQHF.

This clonotype was counted a few times. The CDR3 bases are TGTGCCAGCAGATACCCCATGGGACAGGGGGCATCCGGGGAGCTGTTTTTT. Its translation: CASRYPMGQGASGELFF. The J gene is TRBJ2-2, the V gene TRBV28, with TRBD1 matching 12 bases. V trimming: 6 bases; J trimming: 6 bases; junction bases outside the gene matches: 11. Germline V gene sequence: CDR1 MDHEN, CDR2 SYDVKM. The CDR3 is 17 residues long.

There are many counts of this clonotype. This chain uses TRBV5-6 with TRBJ1-2, with 8 bases that match TRBD1. This CDR3 spans 13 amino acids. J lost 8 bases, V lost 7 bases, and 10 bases had no gene match. The germline V gene has CDR1 SGHDT and CDR2 YYEEEE. CDR3 sequence reads: CASALSGGNGYTF. CDR3 DNA sequence: TGTGCCAGCGCACTATCAGGGGGCAACGGCTACACCTTC.

This clonotype has a count of ten or more. A much larger clonotype is one base distant, so this may be a read error. The genes are TRBV11-3 and TRBJ1-3; D is undetermined. The CDR3 is made up of 13 amino acids. CDR1 is SGHNT, CDR2 YENEEA, per germline. The CDR3 loop is CASSQSQGTTIYF. CDR3 nucleotide sequence: TGTGCCAGCAGCCAATCACAAGGAACCACCATATATTTT.

Only a few counts were recorded for this clonotype. The V and J genes are TRBV28 and TRBJ1-5, with D tentatively TRBD1 (5 bases). There are 13 residues in the CDR3. Germline CDR1 and CDR2: MDHEN and SYDVKM. V was trimmed by 4 bases and J by 5 bases, leaving 9 bases between them. The CDR3, as DNA: TGTGCCAGCAGTTCCGGGGGGGATCAGCCCCAGCATTTT. It codes for CASSSGGDQPQHF. The whole variable domain, remainder taken from reference TRBV28 and TRBJ1-5, is DVKVTQSSRYLVKRTGEKVFLECVQDMDHENMFWYRQDPGLGLRLIYFSYDVKMKEKGDIPEGYSVSREKKERFSLILESASTNQTSMYLCASSSGGDQPQHFGDGTRLSIL.

This clonotype was observed many times. This sequence joins TRBV6-2 or TRBV6-3 and TRBJ1-5, with 9 bases lining up with TRBD1. Germline loops: CDR1 MNHEY, CDR2 SVGEGT. V shed 6 bases, J shed 0 bases, and the junction held 6 bases outside the gene matches. CDR3 length equals 16 residues. In nucleotides, the CDR3 is TGTGCCAGCAGCGGGACAGGGCGTTATAGCAATCAGCCCCAGCATTTT. This encodes CASSGTGRYSNQPQHF.

A few counts support this clonotype. A clone one base away is much larger, so this may be a read error. The chain combines TRBV5-6 with TRBJ1-2, with a possible D match to TRBD1 (6 bases). CDR1 and CDR2 (germline): SGHDT, YYEEEE. The CDR3 has 13 residues. V dropped 7 bases and J dropped 8 bases, with 18 bases sitting between them. CDR3 nucleotide sequence: TGTGCCAGCGCACTATCAGGGGCCAACGGCTACACCTTC. Translating gives CASALSGANGYTF.

In the case of this clonotype: The conserved phenylalanine or tryptophan is not found at the CDR3 terminus, so this likely reflects a read error. This sequence joins TRBV19 and TRBJ2-7, with D possibly TRBD2 on 5 matching bases. The CDR3 contains 16 residues. In germline, CDR1 is LNHDA, CDR2 SQIVND (reference sequence). The CDR3 loop is CARSIDDNRRDYEQYS. CDR3 in DNA: TGTGCCAGAAGTATCGACGACAACAGACGGGACTACGAGCAGTACTCC.

The table lists this clonotype with many counts. The J gene is TRBJ2-7, the V gene TRBV20-1; D is ambiguous. The CDR3 length is 12 residues. V gave up 6 bases and J gave up 3 bases, with 12 bases separating them. Germline lookup yields CDR1 DFQATT and CDR2 SNEGSKA (reference sequence). DNA of the CDR3: TGCAGTGCACCCCCCCCTTACTACGAGCAGTACTTC. It encodes CSAPPPYYEQYF.

This clonotype was found many times. J is TRBJ1-6 and V is TRBV4-3, with TRBD1 as a possible D gene (5 bases). The CDR3 totals 15 residues. V was shortened by 0 bases and J by 9 bases, with 12 bases between the two germline ends. Germline assignment: CDR1 LGHNA and CDR2 YSLEER. The CDR3 loop is CASSQEYRHGSPLHF. The CDR3 DNA follows: TGCGCCAGCAGCCAAGAGTACAGGCACGGTTCACCCCTCCACTTT.